This passage covers 6 T cell receptor beta chains from one sample sequenced in a study of T cell responses to AZD1222 COVID-19 vaccine. Using immunoSEQ multiplex PCR, the repertoire was profiled, and TCRdb retains in-frame clones only, with some absent. The sample holds about 100,000 clones, just under 90% seen once. The sequences come from peripheral blood, collected on day 0 of AZD1222 vaccination. The receptor set was obtained from an adult in good health.

The genes are TRBV29-1 and TRBJ2-3; no firm D call. Looked up from germline, CDR1 is SQVTM and CDR2 is ANQGSEA. Trimming stripped 6 bases from V and 6 bases from J, with 13 bases between. The CDR3 contains 12 residues. CDR3: CSVAYSWDTQYF. The CDR3 nucleotides read TGCAGCGTCGCATACTCGTGGGATACGCAGTATTTT.

The chain has TRBV5-4 and TRBJ2-7; D ambiguous. CDR1 and CDR2 (germline): SGHNT, YYREEE (reference sequence). Between the trimmed V and J ends, which lost 0 bases and 3 bases, there was a span of 7 bases. The CDR3 length is 13 residues. Written as DNA, the CDR3 is TGTGCCAGCAGCTTGGTGGGCAGCTACGAGCAGTACTTC. Translation gives CASSLVGSYEQYF.

This chain uses TRBV6-2 or TRBV6-3 with TRBJ2-3, with 11 nucleotides matching TRBD2. This CDR3 comprises 20 residues. Germline CDR1 and CDR2: MNHEY and SVGEGT. Losses at the gene ends were 2 bases for V and 0 bases for J; bases not matched to a gene: 13. This chain's CDR3 is CASSYPSGASGGPSTDTQYF. CDR3 in DNA: TGTGCCAGCAGTTACCCTTCGGGGGCTAGCGGGGGGCCTAGCACAGATACGCAGTATTTT.

The genes are TRBV10-1 and TRBJ1-1; tentative D call: TRBD1 (6 bases). The CDR3 extends over 17 amino acids. Per germline, CDR1 WNHNN and CDR2 SYGVQD (reference sequence). V was clipped by 3 bases and J by 2 bases, with 19 bases between them. CDR3 DNA sequence: TGCGCCAGCAGTGACGCATACAGGGTCTTCATTAACACTGAAGCTTTCTTT. As protein: CASSDAYRVFINTEAFF.

The rearrangement uses TRBV20-1 and TRBJ2-4, with TRBD2 matching 9 bases. The CDR3 loop spans 18 amino acids. Germline trimming cut 3 bases from V and 7 bases from J; bases unmatched to any gene: 19. CDR1 DFQATT and CDR2 SNEGSKA come from the germline V gene (reference sequence). The CDR3 region is CSASRVDRLAVSGNIQYF. The CDR3 DNA follows: TGCAGTGCTAGTCGTGTCGACCGACTAGCGGTATCTGGGAACATTCAGTACTTC.

This chain joins TRBV6-5 and TRBJ1-5, with D perhaps matching TRBD1 (6 bases). CDR1 and CDR2 from the germline V gene are MNHEY and SVGAGI. V gave up 2 bases and J gave up 3 bases, with 8 bases separating them. This CDR3 is 14 amino acids long. In nucleotides, the CDR3 is TGTGCCAGCAGTTACCACAGGGACAATCAGCCCCAGCATTTT. Its translation is CASSYHRDNQPQHF.